This T cell receptor beta chain was observed in a study of blood T cells in healthy people across ages. Alongside a J-beta primer mix, a sample-barcoded 5' primer served in a second PCR lasting roughly 7 to 12 cycles. Each CDR3 protein gets one entry after TCRdb re-called the 5' RACE reads with MiXCR. In the table there are approximately 850,000 distinct CDR3 sequences, 55% to 70% of which are singletons. This CDR3 has 14 residues. The V segment lost 10 bases and the J segment 2 bases; nucleotides outside the gene matches: 8. Germline V gene sequence: CDR1 MGHDK, CDR2 SYGVNS. The gene calls are TRBV25-1 and TRBJ2-4, with TRBD1 identical over 7 bases. The sample comprised blood. The TCR originated in a man under 40 in good health. The CDR3 region is CAKRGLTSKNIQYF. In nucleotides, the CDR3 is TGTGCCAAAAGGGGGCTGACATCCAAAAACATTCAGTACTTC.